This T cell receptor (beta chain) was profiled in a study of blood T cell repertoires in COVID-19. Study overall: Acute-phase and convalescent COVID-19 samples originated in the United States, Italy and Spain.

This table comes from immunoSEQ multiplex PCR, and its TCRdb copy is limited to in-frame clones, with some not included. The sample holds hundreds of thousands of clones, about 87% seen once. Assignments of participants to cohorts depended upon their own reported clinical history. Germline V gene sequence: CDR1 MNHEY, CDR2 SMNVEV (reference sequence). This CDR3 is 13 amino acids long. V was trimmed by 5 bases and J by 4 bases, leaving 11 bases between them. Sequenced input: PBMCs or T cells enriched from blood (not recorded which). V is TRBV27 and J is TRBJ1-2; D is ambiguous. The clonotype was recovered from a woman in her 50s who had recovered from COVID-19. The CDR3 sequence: CASSPRRVYGYTF. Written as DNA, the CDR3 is TGTGCCAGCAGTCCACGGAGGGTCTATGGCTACACCTTC.